These 24 T cell receptor beta chains share one sample of origin, sequenced in a study of T-cell reconstitution after alpha-beta-depleted transplantation in children. Researchers prepared the TCRbeta library using unique molecular identifiers, the study reports. One entry per CDR3 protein, called by TCRdb with MiXCR from the PCR reads. The table has 190,000 or so distinct CDR3 sequences, roughly 7.5% seen once. Sequenced material: PBMCs from the stem cell graft donor, taken from the stem cell graft. These TCRs come from a human donor who donated a stem cell graft to a child with Wiskott-Aldrich syndrome.

There are many counts of this clonotype. The chain has TRBV3-1 and TRBJ1-3, with D unresolved. In germline, CDR1 is LGHDT, CDR2 YNNKEL (reference sequence). Trimming left V 4 bases short and J 3 bases short, with 7 bases between. This CDR3 has 13 residues. The CDR3 sequence: CASSPYRGNTIYF. The CDR3 region has the DNA TGTGCCAGCAGCCCCTACCGTGGAAACACCATATATTTT.

This clonotype has only a few counts. V and J are TRBV5-1 and TRBJ2-3; 11 bases map to TRBD2. The CDR3 runs to 20 residues. CDR1 SGHRS and CDR2 YFSETQ come from the germline V gene. The junction had 13 bases not matched to a gene; V was cut back by 0 bases and J by 1 base. The CDR3 is CASSLGGGLAVTPGTDTQYF. The DNA for the CDR3 is TGCGCCAGCAGCTTGGGAGGGGGACTAGCGGTTACACCTGGCACAGATACGCAGTATTTT.

Many counts were recorded for this clonotype. The chain employs TRBV4-1 and TRBJ1-2; D not certain. V gave up 3 bases and J gave up 5 bases, with 16 bases separating them. The CDR3 extends over 15 amino acids. Germline loops: CDR1 MGHRA, CDR2 YSYEKL. The CDR3 DNA follows: TGCGCCAGCAGCCACCGCTCCCTAGAAGGATATGGCTACACCTTC. This codes for CASSHRSLEGYGYTF.

This clonotype was picked up a small number of times. The chain recombines TRBV12-3 or TRBV12-4 with TRBJ1-1, with a weak D call TRBD1 (6 bases). This CDR3 is built from 17 residues. Between the trimmed V and J ends, which lost 4 bases and 3 bases, there was a span of 21 bases. The CDR3 region has the DNA TGTGCCAGCAGTTCCGGGGGCCCCTTGATGCGGTACACTGAAGCTTTCTTT. This codes for CASSSGGPLMRYTEAFF.

This clonotype was observed a handful of times. V gene TRBV27 combines with J gene TRBJ2-7, with 8 bases aligning to TRBD1. V was pared by 3 bases and J by 0 bases, with 13 bases of the junction left unmatched. This CDR3 has 18 residues. Per germline, CDR1 MNHEY and CDR2 SMNVEV (reference sequence). This CDR3 reads CASSFSPPGQVNSYEQYF. As DNA, the CDR3 is TGTGCCAGCAGTTTCTCTCCCCCGGGACAGGTTAACTCCTACGAGCAGTACTTC.

This clonotype was seen only a few times. The J gene is TRBJ2-6, the V gene TRBV6-4; no definite D call. V was cut by 5 bases and J by 2 bases, with 7 bases left in between. The CDR3 loop spans 14 amino acids. Germline loops: CDR1 MRHNA, CDR2 SNTAGT. The CDR3: CASSPAAGANVLTF. The CDR3 nucleotides read TGTGCCAGCAGTCCCGCTGCTGGGGCCAACGTCCTGACTTTC.

There are a few counts of this clonotype. This chain joins TRBV20-1 and TRBJ2-5, with TRBD1 as a possible D gene (6 bases). With 0 bases removed from V and 5 bases from J, the gap between germline ends came to 19 bases. The CDR3 sequence is 16 residues long. The germline CDR1 and CDR2 sequences are DFQATT and SNEGSKA (reference sequence). The CDR3 loop is CSARDLRGGRWETQYF. DNA of the CDR3: TGCAGTGCTAGAGATCTAAGAGGGGGAAGATGGGAGACCCAGTACTTC.

This clonotype was detected many times. This sequence joins TRBV29-1 and TRBJ2-7; maybe TRBD2 (5 bases). This CDR3 contains 20 residues. The ends were cut back, 0 bases at V and 1 base at J, with 28 bases in the middle. CDR1 is SQVTM, CDR2 ANQGSEA, per germline. The CDR3 DNA sequence: TGCAGCGTTGAAGATCGGACTCTATCCCCCTTACTGGGAGAGTCCTACGAGCAGTACTTC. This encodes CSVEDRTLSPLLGESYEQYF.

This clonotype has only a few counts. This chain joins TRBV30 and TRBJ2-1; D possibly uses TRBD1 or TRBD2 (5 bases each). This CDR3 spans 13 amino acids. CDR1 and CDR2 from the germline V gene are GTSNPN and SVGIG (reference sequence). V lost 5 bases to trimming and J lost 7 bases, with 15 bases between them. The CDR3 spells CAWGGVGPNEQFF. The CDR3 region has the DNA TGTGCCTGGGGGGGAGTTGGCCCAAATGAGCAGTTCTTC.

The table lists this clonotype with a count of one. A much larger clone differs from this one at a single base, so this may be a read error. The chain is built from TRBV5-1 and TRBJ2-1; D might be TRBD2 (6 bases). Per germline, CDR1 SGHRS and CDR2 YFSETQ. V dropped 4 bases and J dropped 8 bases, with 13 bases sitting between them. The CDR3 runs 13 residues. The CDR3 protein is CASSLSPGDEQFF. CDR3 nucleotide sequence: TGCGCCAGCAGCCTTTCGCCGGGGGATGAGCAGTTCTTC.

The V call is TRBV27, the J call TRBJ1-5; D gene ambiguous. Trimming pared 3 bases from V and 6 bases from J, leaving 12 bases between. CDR3 length: 14 residues. Germline V gene lookup returns CDR1 MNHEY and CDR2 SMNVEV (reference sequence). The CDR3 DNA reads TGTGCCAGCAGTTTTTCAAATTTGGGTCAGCCCCAGCATTTT. Its translation is CASSFSNLGQPQHF.

This chain uses TRBV27 with TRBJ2-2, with a possible D match to TRBD1 (8 bases). The CDR3 length is 15 residues. In germline, CDR1 is MNHEY, CDR2 SMNVEV (reference sequence). CDR3 in amino acids: CLSSLQGGYTGELFF. The CDR3 DNA follows: TGTCTCAGCAGTTTACAGGGGGGGTACACCGGGGAGCTGTTTTTT.

In the case of this clonotype: This may arise from a read error, as a much more abundant clone is one base away. The rearrangement joins TRBV30 to TRBJ2-1, with 7 bases fitting TRBD2. Germline V lookup: CDR1 GTSNPN, CDR2 SVGIG (reference sequence). The CDR3 totals 13 residues. Germline trimming cut 2 bases from V and 9 bases from J; bases unmatched to any gene: 7. The CDR3 DNA reads as TGTGCCTGGAGTTGGGGGAGGGGCACTGAGCAGTTCTTC. Its protein product is CAWSWGRGTEQFF.

This clonotype showed up many times. The chain employs TRBV18 and TRBJ1-1, with D unresolved. Germline assignment: CDR1 KGHSH and CDR2 LQKENI. This CDR3 spans 15 amino acids. The germline V and J ends were trimmed by 3 bases and 0 bases, with 11 bases remaining between them. DNA of the CDR3: TGTGCCAGCTCACCGAGAGGTCTAATGAACACTGAAGCTTTCTTT. Translation: CASSPRGLMNTEAFF. Full variable domain (missing parts from reference TRBV18 and TRBJ1-1): NAGVMQNPRHLVRRRGQEARLRCSPMKGHSHVYWYRQLPEEGLKFMVYLQKENIIDESGMPKERFSAEFPKEGPSILRIQQVVRGDSAAYFCASSPRGLMNTEAFFGQGTRLTVV.

This clonotype was seen many times. The chain employs TRBV5-1 and TRBJ1-4; 8 bases align to TRBD1. The germline V gene encodes CDR1 SGHRS and CDR2 YFSETQ. The V and J ends lost 3 bases and 2 bases, in that order; junction bases with no gene match: 15. The CDR3 runs to 19 residues. For the CDR3, the DNA is TGCGCCAGCAGCTACGGGACAGGAGAGTTTACCTTGACTAATGAAAAACTGTTTTTT. Protein: CASSYGTGEFTLTNEKLFF. Supplemented by reference TRBV5-1 and TRBJ1-4, the full variable domain reads KAGVTQTPRYLIKTRGQQVTLSCSPISGHRSVSWYQQTPGQGLQFLFEYFSETQRNKGNFPGRFSGRQFSNSRSEMNVSTLELGDSALYLCASSYGTGEFTLTNEKLFFGSGTQLSVL.

This chain uses TRBV7-2 with TRBJ2-1, with 10 nucleotides matching TRBD1. The CDR3 sequence is 16 residues long. The junction had 7 bases not matched to a gene; V was cut back by 6 bases and J by 2 bases. CDR1 SGHTA and CDR2 FQGNSA come from the germline V gene. CDR3 in amino acids: CASSQAGQGPYNEQFF. The CDR3 nucleotides are TGTGCCAGCAGTCAGGCGGGACAGGGGCCCTACAATGAGCAGTTCTTC.

This clonotype occurred many times. The rearrangement links TRBV29-1 to TRBJ2-4, with 9 bases lining up with TRBD2. Trimming took 6 bases from V and 0 from J; bases not matched to a gene: 27. The CDR3 loop spans 22 amino acids. Per the germline V gene, CDR1 is SQVTM and CDR2 is ANQGSEA. CDR3 protein: CSVEGPFRTSDSPRIAKNIQYF. In nucleotides, the CDR3 is TGCAGCGTCGAGGGGCCGTTTCGGACTAGCGACTCTCCGAGAATAGCCAAAAACATTCAGTACTTC.

This clonotype was counted only a few times. This chain connects TRBV12-3 or TRBV12-4 to TRBJ1-4; D is unresolved. Trimming removed 4 bases at V and 12 bases at J, with 6 bases between. This CDR3 is 10 amino acids long. The chain's CDR3 is CASSSVELFF. CDR3 DNA: TGTGCCAGCAGTTCGGTCGAACTGTTTTTT.

This chain connects TRBV30 to TRBJ2-7; D might be TRBD1 (5 bases). The ends were cut back, 0 bases at V and 1 base at J, with 13 bases in the middle. Germline CDR1 and CDR2: GTSNPN and SVGIG (reference sequence). The CDR3 contains 15 residues. CDR3: CAWSVPGRDSYEQYF. In DNA form, the CDR3 reads TGTGCCTGGAGTGTACCCGGCAGGGATTCCTACGAGCAGTACTTC.

This clonotype was recorded many times. This chain links TRBV24-1 with TRBJ2-1; a weak D match, TRBD2 (6 bases). The CDR3 loop spans 13 amino acids. The germline V gene has CDR1 KGHDR and CDR2 SFDVKD. V lost 3 bases to trimming and J lost 7 bases, with 9 bases between them. CDR3 sequence reads: CATSDGGVNEQFF. The CDR3 coding sequence is TGTGCCACCAGTGATGGAGGGGTGAATGAGCAGTTCTTC.

This clonotype was detected many times. The chain has TRBV6-5 and TRBJ2-2, with D possibly being TRBD1 or TRBD2 (5 bases each). V lost 3 bases to trimming and J lost 6 bases, with 11 bases between them. The length of the CDR3 is 14 residues. CDR1 is MNHEY, CDR2 SVGAGI, per germline. DNA of the CDR3: TGTGCCAGCAGTTATGGGGGTTGGGCCGGGGAGCTGTTTTTT. Its translation: CASSYGGWAGELFF.

About this clonotype itself: With a much larger clone just one base away, this may be a read error. This chain connects TRBV19 to TRBJ2-7; D may be TRBD1 (5 bases). CDR3 size: 15 residues. Germline V CDR1 and CDR2: LNHDA, SQIVND (reference sequence). CDR3 DNA sequence: TGTGCCAGTAGAATAGGCTCAGGGTTCGTCTACGAGCAGTACTTC. Protein: CASRIGSGFVYEQYF.

This clonotype was detected ten times or more. The chain links TRBV12-3 or TRBV12-4 to TRBJ2-1; possibly TRBD1 for D (5 bases). The CDR3 runs 16 residues. V shed 5 bases and J shed 7 bases, with 21 bases lying between them. CDR3 sequence (DNA): TGTGCCAGCAGTCTTCGACAGTCCATTCTGAGGAATGAGCAGTTCTTC. Its translation is CASSLRQSILRNEQFF.

This clonotype was observed many times. The rearrangement links TRBV2 to TRBJ1-4; 9 bases are a match to TRBD1. After removal of 6 bases from V and 4 bases from J, the junction contained 6 bases not matched to a gene. Germline values: CDR1 SNHLY, CDR2 FYNNEI. The CDR3 contains 15 residues. The CDR3 DNA reads TGTGCCAGCAGAGAACAGGGGGCACTTAATGAAAAACTGTTTTTT. The encoded protein is CASREQGALNEKLFF.